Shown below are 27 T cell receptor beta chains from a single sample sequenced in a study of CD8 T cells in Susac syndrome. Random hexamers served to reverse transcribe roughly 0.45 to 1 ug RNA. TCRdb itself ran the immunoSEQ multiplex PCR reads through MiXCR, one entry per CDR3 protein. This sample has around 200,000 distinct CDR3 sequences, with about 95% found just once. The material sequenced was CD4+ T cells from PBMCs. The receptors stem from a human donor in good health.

The CDR3 is CASLETGDQPQHF. CDR3 nucleotide sequence: TGTGCCAGCCTAGAGACAGGGGATCAGCCCCAGCATTTT. The chain is built from TRBV6-1 and TRBJ1-5; 8 nucleotides agree with TRBD1. The germline V gene encodes CDR1 MNHNS and CDR2 SASEGT. The CDR3 has 13 residues. J was trimmed by 5 bases and V by 8 bases; bases with no gene match: 5.

In DNA, the CDR3 is TGTGCCAGCCGACAGGGGACAGAAGAGACCCAGTACTTC. It codes for CASRQGTEETQYF. This chain uses TRBV3-1 with TRBJ2-5; TRBD1 matches at 8 bases. Germline CDR1 is LGHDT and CDR2 is YNNKEL (reference sequence). The ends lost 8 bases at V and 3 bases at J; junction bases unmatched: 5. CDR3 size: 13 residues.

CDR3 bases: TGTGCCAGCAGCCGGTACGGCTCCTCCTACGAGCAGTACGTC. Translation gives CASSRYGSSYEQYV. The gene calls are TRBV11-2 and TRBJ2-7, with D unresolved. This CDR3 has 14 amino acids. Germline CDR1 and CDR2: SGHAT and FQNNGV. The V end was cut by 5 bases, the J end by 0 bases, with 11 bases between.

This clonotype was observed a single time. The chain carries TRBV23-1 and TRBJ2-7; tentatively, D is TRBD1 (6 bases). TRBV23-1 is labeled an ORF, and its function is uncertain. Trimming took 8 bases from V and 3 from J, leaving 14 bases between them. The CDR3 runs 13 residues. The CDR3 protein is CASQGPPFYEQYF. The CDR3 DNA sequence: TGCGCCAGCCAGGGGCCCCCGTTCTACGAGCAGTACTTC.

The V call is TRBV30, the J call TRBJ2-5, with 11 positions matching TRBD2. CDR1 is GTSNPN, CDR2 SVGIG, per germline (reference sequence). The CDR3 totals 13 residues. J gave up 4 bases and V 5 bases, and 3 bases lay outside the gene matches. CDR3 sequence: CAWDGLAGETQYF. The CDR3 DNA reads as TGTGCCTGGGACGGACTAGCGGGAGAGACCCAGTACTTC. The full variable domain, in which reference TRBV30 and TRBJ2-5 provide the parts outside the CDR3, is SQTIHQWPATLVQPVGSPLSLECTVEGTSNPNLYWYRQAAGRGLQLLFYSVGIGQISSEVPQNLSASRPQDRQFILSSKKLLLSDSGFYLCAWDGLAGETQYFGPGTRLLVL.

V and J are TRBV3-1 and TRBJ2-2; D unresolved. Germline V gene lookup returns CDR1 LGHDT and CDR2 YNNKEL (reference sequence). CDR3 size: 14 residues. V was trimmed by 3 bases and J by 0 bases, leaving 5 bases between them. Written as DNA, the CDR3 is TGTGCCAGCAGCCAGGGTCCGAACACCGGGGAGCTGTTTTTT. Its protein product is CASSQGPNTGELFF. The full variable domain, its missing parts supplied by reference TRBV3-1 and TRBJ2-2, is DTAVSQTPKYLVTQMGNDKSIKCEQNLGHDTMYWYKQDSKKFLKIMFSYNNKELIINETVPNRFSPKSPDKAHLNLHINSLELGDSAVYFCASSQGPNTGELFFGEGSRLTVL.

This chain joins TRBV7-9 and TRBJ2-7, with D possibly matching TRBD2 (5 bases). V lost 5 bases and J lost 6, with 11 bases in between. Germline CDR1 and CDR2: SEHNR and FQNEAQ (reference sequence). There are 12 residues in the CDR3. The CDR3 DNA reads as TGTGCCAGCAGCCCCCAAGGAGGCGAGCAGTACGTC. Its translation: CASSPQGGEQYV.

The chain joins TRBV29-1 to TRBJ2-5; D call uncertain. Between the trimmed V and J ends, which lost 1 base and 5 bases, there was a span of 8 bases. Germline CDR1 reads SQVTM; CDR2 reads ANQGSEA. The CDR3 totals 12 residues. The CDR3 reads CSVEVSWETQYF. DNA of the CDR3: TGCAGCGTTGAAGTCAGTTGGGAGACCCAGTACTTC.

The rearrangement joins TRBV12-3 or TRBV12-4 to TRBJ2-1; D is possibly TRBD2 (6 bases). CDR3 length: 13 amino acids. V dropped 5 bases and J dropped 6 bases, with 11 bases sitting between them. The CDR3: CASSRGTGNEQFF. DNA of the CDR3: TGTGCCAGCAGTCGCGGGACTGGCAATGAGCAGTTCTTC.

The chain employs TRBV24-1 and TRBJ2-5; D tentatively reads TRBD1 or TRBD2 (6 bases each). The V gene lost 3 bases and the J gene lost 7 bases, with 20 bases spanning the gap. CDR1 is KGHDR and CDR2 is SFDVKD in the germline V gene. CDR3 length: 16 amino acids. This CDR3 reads CATSDESPGAGGTQYF. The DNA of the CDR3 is TGTGCCACCAGTGATGAATCGCCAGGGGCCGGGGGGACCCAGTACTTC.

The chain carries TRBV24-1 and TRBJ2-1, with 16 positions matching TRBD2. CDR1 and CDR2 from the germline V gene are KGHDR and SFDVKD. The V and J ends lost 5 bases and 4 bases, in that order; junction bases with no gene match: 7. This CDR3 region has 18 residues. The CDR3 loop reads CATSVGTSGRVAYNEQFF. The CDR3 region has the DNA TGTGCCACCAGTGTGGGGACTAGCGGGAGGGTTGCTTACAATGAGCAGTTCTTC.

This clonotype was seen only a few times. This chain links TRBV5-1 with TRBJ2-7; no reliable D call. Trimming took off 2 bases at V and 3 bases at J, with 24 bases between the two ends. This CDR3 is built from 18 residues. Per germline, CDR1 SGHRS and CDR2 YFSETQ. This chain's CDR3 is CASSLPKHPGLEVYEQYF. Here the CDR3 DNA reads TGCGCCAGCAGCTTACCCAAACACCCAGGCTTAGAGGTCTACGAGCAGTACTTC.

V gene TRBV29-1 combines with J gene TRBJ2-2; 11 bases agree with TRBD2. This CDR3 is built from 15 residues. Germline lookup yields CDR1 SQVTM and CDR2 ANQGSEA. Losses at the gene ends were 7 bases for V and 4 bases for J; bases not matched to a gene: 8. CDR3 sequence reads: CSASGGTPGTGELFF. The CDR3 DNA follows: TGCAGCGCTAGCGGGGGGACCCCGGGCACCGGGGAGCTGTTTTTT.

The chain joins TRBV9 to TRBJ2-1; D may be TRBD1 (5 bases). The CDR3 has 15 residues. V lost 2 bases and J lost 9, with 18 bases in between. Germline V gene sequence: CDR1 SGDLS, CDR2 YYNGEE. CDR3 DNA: TGTGCCAGCAGCGTCCTGGACAAAGCAGGGCTTGAGCAGTTCTTC. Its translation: CASSVLDKAGLEQFF.

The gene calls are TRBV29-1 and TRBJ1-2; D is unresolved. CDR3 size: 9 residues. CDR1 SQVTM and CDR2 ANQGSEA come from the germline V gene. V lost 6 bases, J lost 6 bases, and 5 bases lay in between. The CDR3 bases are TGCAGCGTGATAGATGGCTACACCTTC. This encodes CSVIDGYTF.

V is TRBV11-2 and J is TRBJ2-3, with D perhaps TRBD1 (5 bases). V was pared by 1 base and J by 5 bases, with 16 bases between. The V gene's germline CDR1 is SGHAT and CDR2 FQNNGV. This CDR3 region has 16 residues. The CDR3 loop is CASSLGGRPRVDTQYF. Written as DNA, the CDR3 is TGTGCCAGCAGCTTAGGGGGCAGACCCAGGGTAGATACGCAGTATTTT.

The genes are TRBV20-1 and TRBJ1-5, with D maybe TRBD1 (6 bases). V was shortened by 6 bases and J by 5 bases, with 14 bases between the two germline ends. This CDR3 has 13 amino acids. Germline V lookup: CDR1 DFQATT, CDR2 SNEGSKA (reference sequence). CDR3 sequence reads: CSARKGGDQPQHF. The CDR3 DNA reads TGCAGTGCCAGGAAGGGGGGTGATCAGCCCCAGCATTTT.

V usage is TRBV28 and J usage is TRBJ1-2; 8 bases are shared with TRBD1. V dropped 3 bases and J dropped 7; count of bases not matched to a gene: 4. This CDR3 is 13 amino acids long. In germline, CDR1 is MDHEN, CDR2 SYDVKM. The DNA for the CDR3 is TGTGCCAGCAGTTTTCCCGGGACAGGTGGCTACACCTTC. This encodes CASSFPGTGGYTF.

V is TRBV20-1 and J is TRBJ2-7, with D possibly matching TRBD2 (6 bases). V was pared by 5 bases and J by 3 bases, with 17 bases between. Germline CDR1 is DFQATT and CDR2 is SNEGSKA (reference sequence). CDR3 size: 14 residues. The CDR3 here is CSACPAGRHYEQYF. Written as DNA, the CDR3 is TGCAGTGCTTGCCCCGCAGGGAGGCACTACGAGCAGTACTTC.

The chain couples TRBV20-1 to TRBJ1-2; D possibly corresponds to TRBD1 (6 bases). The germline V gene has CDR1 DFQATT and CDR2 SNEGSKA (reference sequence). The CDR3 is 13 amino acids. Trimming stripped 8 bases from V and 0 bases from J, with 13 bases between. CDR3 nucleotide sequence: TGCAGTTCCAATACAGGGACTAACTATGGCTACACCTTC. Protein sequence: CSSNTGTNYGYTF.

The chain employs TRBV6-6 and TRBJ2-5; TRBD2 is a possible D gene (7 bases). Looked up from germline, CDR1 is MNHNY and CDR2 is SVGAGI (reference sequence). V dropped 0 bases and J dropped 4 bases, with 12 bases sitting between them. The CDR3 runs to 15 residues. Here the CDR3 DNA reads TGTGCCAGCAGTTACTCGGGGGGGCGGGCAGAGACCCAGTACTTC. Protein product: CASSYSGGRAETQYF.

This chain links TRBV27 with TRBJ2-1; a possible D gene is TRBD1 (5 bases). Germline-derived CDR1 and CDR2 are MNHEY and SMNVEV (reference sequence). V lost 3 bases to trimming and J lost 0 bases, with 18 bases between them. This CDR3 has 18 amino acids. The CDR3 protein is CASSFQGIILSSYNEQFF. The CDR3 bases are TGTGCCAGCAGTTTCCAGGGTATTATCCTTTCCTCCTACAATGAGCAGTTCTTC.

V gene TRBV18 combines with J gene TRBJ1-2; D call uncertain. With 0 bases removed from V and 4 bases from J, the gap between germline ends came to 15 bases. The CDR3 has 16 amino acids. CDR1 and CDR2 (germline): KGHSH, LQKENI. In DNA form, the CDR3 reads TGTGCCAGCTCACCACCCCTCGGGGAGCCCGGCTATGGCTACACCTTC. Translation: CASSPPLGEPGYGYTF.

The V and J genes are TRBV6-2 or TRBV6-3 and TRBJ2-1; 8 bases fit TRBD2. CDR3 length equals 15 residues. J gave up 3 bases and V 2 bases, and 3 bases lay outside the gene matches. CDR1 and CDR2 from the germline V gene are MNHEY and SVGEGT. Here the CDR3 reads CASSYLAGSYNEQFF. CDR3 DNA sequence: TGTGCCAGCAGTTACCTAGCGGGTAGCTACAATGAGCAGTTCTTC.

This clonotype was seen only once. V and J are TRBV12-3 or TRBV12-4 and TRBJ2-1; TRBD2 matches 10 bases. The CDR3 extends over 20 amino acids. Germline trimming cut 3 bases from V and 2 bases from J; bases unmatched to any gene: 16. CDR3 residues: CASSLGRPGLAWGTYNEQFF. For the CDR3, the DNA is TGTGCCAGCAGTTTGGGACGTCCGGGACTAGCGTGGGGTACCTACAATGAGCAGTTCTTC.

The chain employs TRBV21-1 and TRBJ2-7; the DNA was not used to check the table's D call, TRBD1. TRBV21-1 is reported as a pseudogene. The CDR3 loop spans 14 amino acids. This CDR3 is CASSKGQYLYEQYV. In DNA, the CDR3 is TGTGCCAGCAGCAAGGGACAGTACCTCTACGAGCAGTACGTC.

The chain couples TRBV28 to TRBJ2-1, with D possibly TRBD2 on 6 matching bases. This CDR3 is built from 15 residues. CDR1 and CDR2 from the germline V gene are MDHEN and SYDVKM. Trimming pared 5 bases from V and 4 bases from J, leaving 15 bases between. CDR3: CASSLAGPTYNEQFF. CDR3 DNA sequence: TGTGCCAGCAGTCTGGCGGGACCAACTTACAATGAGCAGTTCTTC.